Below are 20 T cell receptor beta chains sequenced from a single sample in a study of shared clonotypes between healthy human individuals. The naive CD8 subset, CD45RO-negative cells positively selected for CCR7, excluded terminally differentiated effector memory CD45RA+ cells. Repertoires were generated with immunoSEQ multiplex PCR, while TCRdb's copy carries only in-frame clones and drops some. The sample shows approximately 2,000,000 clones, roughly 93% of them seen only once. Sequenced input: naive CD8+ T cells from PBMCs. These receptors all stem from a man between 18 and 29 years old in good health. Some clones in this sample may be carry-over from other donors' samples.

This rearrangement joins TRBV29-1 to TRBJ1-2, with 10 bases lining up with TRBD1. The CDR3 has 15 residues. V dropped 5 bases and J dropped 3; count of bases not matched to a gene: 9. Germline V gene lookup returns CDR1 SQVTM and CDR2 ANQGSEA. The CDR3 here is CSVTPGTGVDYGYTF. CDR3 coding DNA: TGCAGCGTTACTCCCGGGACAGGGGTCGACTATGGCTACACCTTC.

CDR3: CSVPGTGANVLTF. DNA of the CDR3: TGCAGCGTACCAGGGACTGGGGCCAACGTCCTGACTTTC. This chain connects TRBV29-1 to TRBJ2-6, with a tentative D call TRBD1 (5 bases). The CDR3 has 13 amino acids. Germline CDR1 and CDR2: SQVTM and ANQGSEA. V lost 6 bases to trimming and J lost 2 bases, with 8 bases between them.

The CDR3 DNA follows: TGCAGCGTTGCCCCGTCACCTGTGGGGAACACTGAAGCTTTCTTT. Encoded protein: CSVAPSPVGNTEAFF. V gene TRBV29-1 combines with J gene TRBJ1-1; no firm D call. The CDR3 spans 15 residues. V gave up 4 bases and J gave up 1 base, with 16 bases separating them. Germline V lookup: CDR1 SQVTM, CDR2 ANQGSEA. Using reference TRBV29-1 and TRBJ1-1 for the parts outside the CDR3, the full variable domain is SAVISQKPSRDICQRGTSLTIQCQVDSQVTMMFWYRQQPGQSLTLIATANQGSEATYESGFVIDKFPISRPNLTFSTLTVSNMSPEDSSIYLCSVAPSPVGNTEAFFGQGTRLTVV.

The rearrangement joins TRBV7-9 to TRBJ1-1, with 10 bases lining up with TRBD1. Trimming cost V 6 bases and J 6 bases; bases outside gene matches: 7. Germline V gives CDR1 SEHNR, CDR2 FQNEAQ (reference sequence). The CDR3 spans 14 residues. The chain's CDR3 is CASRRTGGYSEAFF. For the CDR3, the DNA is TGTGCCAGCAGACGGACAGGGGGTTACTCTGAAGCTTTCTTT.

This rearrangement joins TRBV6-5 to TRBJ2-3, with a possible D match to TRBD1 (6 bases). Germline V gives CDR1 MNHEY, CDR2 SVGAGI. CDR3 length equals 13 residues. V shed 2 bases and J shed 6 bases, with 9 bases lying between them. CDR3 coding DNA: TGTGCCAGCAGTTACGCCGACAGGGATACGCAGTATTTT. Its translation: CASSYADRDTQYF.

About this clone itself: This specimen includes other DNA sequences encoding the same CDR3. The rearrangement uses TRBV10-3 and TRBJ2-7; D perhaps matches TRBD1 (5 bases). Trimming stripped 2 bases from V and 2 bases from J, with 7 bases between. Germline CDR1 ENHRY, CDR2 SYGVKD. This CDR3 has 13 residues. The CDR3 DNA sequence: TGTGCCATCAGTGAGGAACAGGCCTACGAGCAGTACTTC. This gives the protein CAISEEQAYEQYF.

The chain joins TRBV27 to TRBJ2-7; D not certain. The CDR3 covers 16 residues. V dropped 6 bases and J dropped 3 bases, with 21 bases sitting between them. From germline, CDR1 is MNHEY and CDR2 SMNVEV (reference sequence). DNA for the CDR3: TGTGCCAGCAGCCCTGTCCAGATGACCTCCTACTACGAGCAGTACTTC. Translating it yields CASSPVQMTSYYEQYF.

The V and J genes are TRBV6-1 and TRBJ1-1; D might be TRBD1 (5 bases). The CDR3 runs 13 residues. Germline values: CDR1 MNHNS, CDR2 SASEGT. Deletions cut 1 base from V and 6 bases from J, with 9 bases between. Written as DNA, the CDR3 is TGTGCCAGCAGTGAAGTCAGGGACCCTGAAGCTTTCTTT. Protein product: CASSEVRDPEAFF.

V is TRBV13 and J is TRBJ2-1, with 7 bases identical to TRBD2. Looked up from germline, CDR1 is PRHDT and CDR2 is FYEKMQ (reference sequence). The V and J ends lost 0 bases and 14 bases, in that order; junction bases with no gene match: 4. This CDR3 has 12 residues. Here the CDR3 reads CASSLGVTSKFF. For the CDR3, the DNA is TGTGCCAGCAGCTTAGGGGTGACTAGCAAGTTCTTC.

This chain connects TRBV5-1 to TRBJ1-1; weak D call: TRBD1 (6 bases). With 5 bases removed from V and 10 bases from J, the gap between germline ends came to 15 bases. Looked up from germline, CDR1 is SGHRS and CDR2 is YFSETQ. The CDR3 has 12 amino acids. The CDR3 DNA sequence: TGCGCCAGCAGTACGGGGGGCCTAGGAGCTTTCTTT. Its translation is CASSTGGLGAFF.

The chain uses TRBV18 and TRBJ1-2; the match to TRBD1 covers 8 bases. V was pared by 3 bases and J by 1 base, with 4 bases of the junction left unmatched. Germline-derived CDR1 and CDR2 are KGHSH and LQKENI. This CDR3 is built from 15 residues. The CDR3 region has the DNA TGTGCCAGCTCACCGGCAGGGGGCCTTAACTATGGCTACACCTTC. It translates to CASSPAGGLNYGYTF. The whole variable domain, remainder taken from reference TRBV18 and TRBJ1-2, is NAGVMQNPRHLVRRRGQEARLRCSPMKGHSHVYWYRQLPEEGLKFMVYLQKENIIDESGMPKERFSAEFPKEGPSILRIQQVVRGDSAAYFCASSPAGGLNYGYTFGSGTRLTVV.

DNA for the CDR3: TGTGCCAGCAGTTTTCAGAGTTCGGCAGATACGCAGTATTTT. Encoded protein: CASSFQSSADTQYF. The chain uses TRBV28 and TRBJ2-3; the D is unclear. Germline CDR1 and CDR2: MDHEN and SYDVKM. V was pared by 3 bases and J by 4 bases, with 11 bases between. This CDR3 comprises 14 residues.

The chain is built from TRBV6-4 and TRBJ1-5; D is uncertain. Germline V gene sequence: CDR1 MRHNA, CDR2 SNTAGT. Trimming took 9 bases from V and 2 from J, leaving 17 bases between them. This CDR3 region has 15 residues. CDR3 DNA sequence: TGTGCCAGTCCCGACCGGGGAGCTCGCAATCAGCCCCAGCATTTT. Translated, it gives CASPDRGARNQPQHF.

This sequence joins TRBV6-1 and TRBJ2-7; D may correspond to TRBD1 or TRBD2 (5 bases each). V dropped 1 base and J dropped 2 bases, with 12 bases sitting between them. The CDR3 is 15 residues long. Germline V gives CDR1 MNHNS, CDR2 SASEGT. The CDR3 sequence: CASSEVNRGPYEQYF. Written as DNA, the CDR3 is TGTGCCAGCAGTGAAGTAAACCGGGGACCCTACGAGCAGTACTTC.

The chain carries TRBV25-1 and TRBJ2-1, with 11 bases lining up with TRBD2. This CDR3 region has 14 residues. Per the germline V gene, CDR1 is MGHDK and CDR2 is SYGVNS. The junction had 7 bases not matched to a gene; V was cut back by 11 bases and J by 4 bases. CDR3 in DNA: TGTGCCTCGGGGGGGACTAGCGGATACAATGAGCAGTTCTTC. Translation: CASGGTSGYNEQFF.

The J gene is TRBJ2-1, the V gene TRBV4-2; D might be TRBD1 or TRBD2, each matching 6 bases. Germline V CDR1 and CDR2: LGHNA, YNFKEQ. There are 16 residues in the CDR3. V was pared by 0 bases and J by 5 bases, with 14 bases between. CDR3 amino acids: CASSQDWRGADNEQFF. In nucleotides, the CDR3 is TGTGCCAGCAGCCAAGATTGGAGGGGGGCGGACAATGAGCAGTTCTTC.

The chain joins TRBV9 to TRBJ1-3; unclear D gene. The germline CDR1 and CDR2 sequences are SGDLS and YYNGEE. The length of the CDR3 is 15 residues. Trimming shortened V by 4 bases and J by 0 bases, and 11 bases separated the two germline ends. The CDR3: CASSLLAGSGNTIYF. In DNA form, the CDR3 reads TGTGCCAGCAGCTTACTAGCAGGCTCTGGAAACACCATATATTTT.

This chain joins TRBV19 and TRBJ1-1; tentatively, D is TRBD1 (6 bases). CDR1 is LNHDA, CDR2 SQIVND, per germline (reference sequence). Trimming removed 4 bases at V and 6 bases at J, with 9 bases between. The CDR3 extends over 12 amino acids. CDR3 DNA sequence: TGTGCCAGTAGTAGCGGGGGGCCTGAAGCTTTCTTT. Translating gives CASSSGGPEAFF. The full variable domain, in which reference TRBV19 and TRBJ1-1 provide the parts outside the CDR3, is DGGITQSPKYLFRKEGQNVTLSCEQNLNHDAMYWYRQDPGQGLRLIYYSQIVNDFQKGDIAEGYSVSREKKESFPLTVTSAQKNPTAFYLCASSSGGPEAFFGQGTRLTVV.

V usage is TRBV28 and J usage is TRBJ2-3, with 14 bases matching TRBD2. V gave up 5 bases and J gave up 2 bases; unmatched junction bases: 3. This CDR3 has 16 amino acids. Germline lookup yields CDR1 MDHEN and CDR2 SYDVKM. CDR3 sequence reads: CASSTGLAGVTDTQYF. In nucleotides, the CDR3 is TGTGCCAGCAGTACGGGACTAGCGGGAGTCACAGATACGCAGTATTTT.

CDR3 protein: CASSFLLTASTDTQYF. As DNA, the CDR3 is TGTGCCAGCAGTTTCCTACTGACAGCAAGCACAGATACGCAGTATTTT. The chain links TRBV27 to TRBJ2-3; D may be TRBD1 (5 bases). This CDR3 is built from 16 residues. Trimming removed 3 bases from V and 0 bases from J, with 13 bases in between. The germline CDR1 and CDR2 sequences are MNHEY and SMNVEV (reference sequence).